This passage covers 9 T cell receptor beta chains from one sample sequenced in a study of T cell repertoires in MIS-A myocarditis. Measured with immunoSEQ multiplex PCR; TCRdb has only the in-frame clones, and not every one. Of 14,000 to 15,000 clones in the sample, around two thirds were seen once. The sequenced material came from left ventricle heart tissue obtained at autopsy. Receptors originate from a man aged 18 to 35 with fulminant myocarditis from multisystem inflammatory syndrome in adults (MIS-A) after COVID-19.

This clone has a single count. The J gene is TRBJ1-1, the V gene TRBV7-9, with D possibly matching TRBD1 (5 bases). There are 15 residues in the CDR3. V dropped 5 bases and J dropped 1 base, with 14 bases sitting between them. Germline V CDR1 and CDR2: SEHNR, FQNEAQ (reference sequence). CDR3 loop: CASSLTGTQNTEAFF. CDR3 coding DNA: TGTGCCAGCAGCCTCACCGGGACGCAGAACACTGAAGCTTTCTTT.

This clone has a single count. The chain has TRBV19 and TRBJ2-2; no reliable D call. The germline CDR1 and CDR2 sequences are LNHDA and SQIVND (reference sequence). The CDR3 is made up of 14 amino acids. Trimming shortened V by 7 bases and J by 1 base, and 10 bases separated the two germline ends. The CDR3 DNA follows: TGTGCCAGTATTCTGTCGGTGAACACCGGGGAGCTGTTTTTT. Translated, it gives CASILSVNTGELFF.

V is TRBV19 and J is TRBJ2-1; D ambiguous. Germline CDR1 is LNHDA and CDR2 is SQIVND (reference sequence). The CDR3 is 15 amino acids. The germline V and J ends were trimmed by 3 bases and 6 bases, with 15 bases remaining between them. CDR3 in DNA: TGTGCCAGTAGTATCTTGCCGGCGGCCGCCAATGAGCAGTTCTTC. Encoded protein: CASSILPAAANEQFF.

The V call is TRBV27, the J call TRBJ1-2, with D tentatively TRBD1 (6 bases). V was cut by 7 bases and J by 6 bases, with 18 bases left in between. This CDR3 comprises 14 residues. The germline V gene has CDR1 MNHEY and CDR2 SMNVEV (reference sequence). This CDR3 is CASKPINRVNGYTF. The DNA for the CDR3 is TGTGCCAGCAAACCTATAAACAGGGTCAATGGCTACACCTTC.

In DNA form, the CDR3 reads TGTGCCAGCTCCCGTGGGGGGGACACTGAAGCTTTCTTT. The encoded protein is CASSRGGDTEAFF. V gene TRBV6-5 combines with J gene TRBJ1-1; D is perhaps TRBD1 (5 bases). The germline V and J ends were trimmed by 8 bases and 3 bases, with 13 bases remaining between them. Germline V gene sequence: CDR1 MNHEY, CDR2 SVGAGI. CDR3 size: 13 residues.

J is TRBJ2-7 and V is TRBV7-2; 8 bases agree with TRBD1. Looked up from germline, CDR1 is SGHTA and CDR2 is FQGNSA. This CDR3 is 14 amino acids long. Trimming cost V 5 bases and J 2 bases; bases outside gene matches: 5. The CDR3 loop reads CASSLRTGPYEQYF. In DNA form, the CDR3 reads TGTGCCAGCAGCCTTCGGACAGGGCCCTACGAGCAGTACTTC. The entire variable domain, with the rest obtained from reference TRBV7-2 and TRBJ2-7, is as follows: GAGVSQSPSNKVTEKGKDVELRCDPISGHTALYWYRQSLGQGLEFLIYFQGNSAPDKSGLPSDRFSAERTGGSVSTLTIQRTQQEDSAVYLCASSLRTGPYEQYFGPGTRLTVT.

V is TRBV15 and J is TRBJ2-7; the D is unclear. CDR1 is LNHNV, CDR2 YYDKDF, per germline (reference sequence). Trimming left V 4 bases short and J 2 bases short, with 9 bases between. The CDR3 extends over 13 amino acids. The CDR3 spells CATSKGSTYEQYF. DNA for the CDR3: TGTGCCACCAGCAAAGGGTCTACCTACGAGCAGTACTTC. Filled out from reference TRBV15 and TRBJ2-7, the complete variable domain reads DAMVIQNPRYQVTQFGKPVTLSCSQTLNHNVMYWYQQKSSQAPKLLFHYYDKDFNNEADTPDNFQSRRPNTSFCFLDIRSPGLGDTAMYLCATSKGSTYEQYFGPGTRLTVT.

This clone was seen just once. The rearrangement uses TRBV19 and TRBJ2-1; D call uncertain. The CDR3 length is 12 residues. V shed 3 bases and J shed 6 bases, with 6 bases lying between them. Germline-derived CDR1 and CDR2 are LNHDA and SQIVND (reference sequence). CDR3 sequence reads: CASSIAGNEQFF. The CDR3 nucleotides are TGTGCCAGTAGTATTGCTGGCAATGAGCAGTTCTTC.

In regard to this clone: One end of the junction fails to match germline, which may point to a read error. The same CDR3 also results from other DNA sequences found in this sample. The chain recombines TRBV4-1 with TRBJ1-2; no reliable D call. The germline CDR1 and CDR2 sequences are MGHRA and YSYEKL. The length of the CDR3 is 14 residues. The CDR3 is CASSQDRGTFGYTF. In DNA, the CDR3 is TGCGCCAGCAGCCAAGATCGGGGAACGTTTGGCTACACTTTC.